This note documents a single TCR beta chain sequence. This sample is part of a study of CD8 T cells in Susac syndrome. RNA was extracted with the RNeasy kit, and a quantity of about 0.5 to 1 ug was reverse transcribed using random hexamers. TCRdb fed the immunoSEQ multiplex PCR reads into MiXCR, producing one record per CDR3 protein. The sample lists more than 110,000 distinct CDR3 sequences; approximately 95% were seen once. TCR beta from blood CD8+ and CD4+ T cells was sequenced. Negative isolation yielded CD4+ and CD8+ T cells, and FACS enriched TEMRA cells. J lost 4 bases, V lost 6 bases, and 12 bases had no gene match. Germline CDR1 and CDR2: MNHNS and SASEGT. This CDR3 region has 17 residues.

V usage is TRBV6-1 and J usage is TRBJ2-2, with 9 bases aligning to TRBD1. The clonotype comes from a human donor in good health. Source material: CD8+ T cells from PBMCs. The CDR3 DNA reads TGTGCCAGCAGCCATGGGACAGGGATGTCTATCACCGGGGAGCTGTTTTTT. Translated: CASSHGTGMSITGELFF.